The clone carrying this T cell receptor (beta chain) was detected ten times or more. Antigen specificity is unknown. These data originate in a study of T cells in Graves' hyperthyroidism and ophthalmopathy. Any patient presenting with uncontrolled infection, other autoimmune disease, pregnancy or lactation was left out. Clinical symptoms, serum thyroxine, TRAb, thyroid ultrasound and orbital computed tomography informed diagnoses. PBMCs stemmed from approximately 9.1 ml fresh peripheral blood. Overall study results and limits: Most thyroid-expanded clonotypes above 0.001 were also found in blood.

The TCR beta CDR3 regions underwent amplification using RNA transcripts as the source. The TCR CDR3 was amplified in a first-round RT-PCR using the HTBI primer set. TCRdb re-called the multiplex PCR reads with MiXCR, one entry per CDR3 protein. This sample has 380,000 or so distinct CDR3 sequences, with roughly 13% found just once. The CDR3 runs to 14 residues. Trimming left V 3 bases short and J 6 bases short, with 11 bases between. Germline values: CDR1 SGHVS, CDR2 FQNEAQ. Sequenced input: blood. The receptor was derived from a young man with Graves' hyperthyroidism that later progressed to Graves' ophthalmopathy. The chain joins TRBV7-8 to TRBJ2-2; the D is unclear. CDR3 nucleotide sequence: TGTGCCAGCAGCTTTGGAAGGGTGGCCGGGGAGCTGTTTTTT. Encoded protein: CASSFGRVAGELFF.